Following are 29 T cell receptor beta chains from one sample sequenced in a study of persistence of HIV-infected CD4 T cells. This was the immunoSEQ version 4 assay in survey mode. Using immunoSEQ multiplex PCR, the repertoire was profiled, and TCRdb retains in-frame clones only, with some absent. The top ten clones hold roughly 0.9% of a sample with fewer than 40,000 clones, approximately 85% of them seen once. The stimulus was lysate of CMV-infected fibroblasts, 8.5 to 10 ug/mL. CD40L/CD69 double-negative CD45RO-high memory CD4+ T cells were collected. Antigens for these TCRs are unknown. The input for sequencing was CD4+ T cells sorted from PBMCs after 18-hour stimulation, taken from a patient who received antiretroviral therapy. The receptors shown here come from an adult man with HIV who was CMV-seropositive.

This chain links TRBV4-3 with TRBJ2-5; no clear D gene. V was trimmed by 8 bases and J by 7 bases, leaving 11 bases between them. Germline CDR1 is LGHNA and CDR2 is YSLEER. The CDR3 covers 11 residues. CDR3 sequence: CASGPCGTQYF. CDR3 nucleotide sequence: TGCGCCAGCGGACCTTGTGGGACCCAGTACTTC.

This clone appeared a single time. The V and J genes are TRBV7-8 and TRBJ2-1, with D perhaps assigned TRBD1 or TRBD2 (7 bases each). The V and J ends lost 4 bases and 2 bases respectively, with 12 bases between them. The germline V gene has CDR1 SGHVS and CDR2 FQNEAQ. The CDR3 contains 15 residues. Written as DNA, the CDR3 is TGTGCCAGCAGCTCCCAGGGGGGGGCCTACAATGAGCAGTTCTTC. Translated: CASSSQGGAYNEQFF. Full variable domain (remainder filled in from reference TRBV7-8 and TRBJ2-1): GAGVSQSPRYKVAKRGQDVALRCDPISGHVSLFWYQQALGQGPEFLTYFQNEAQLDKSGLPSDRFFAERPEGSVSTLKIQRTQQEDSAVYLCASSSQGGAYNEQFFGPGTRLTVL.

Details on this clone: A much larger clone sits a single nucleotide away, making a read error possible. V and J are TRBV6-5 and TRBJ1-2; the D is unclear. V was trimmed by 2 bases and J by 4 bases, leaving 14 bases between them. Germline V gene data show CDR1 as MNHEY and CDR2 as SVGAGI. The CDR3 has 15 residues. CDR3: CASSYGSLLRYGYTF. In DNA form, the CDR3 reads TGTGCCAGCAGTTACGGATCATTACTCCGCTATGGCTACACCTTC.

The chain has TRBV3-1 (or the pseudogene TRBV3-2) and TRBJ2-3; 8 bases are shared with TRBD2. The CDR3 contains 15 residues. The ends lost 1 base at V and 5 bases at J; junction bases unmatched: 5. Per germline, CDR1 LGHDT and CDR2 YNNKEL (reference sequence). Here the CDR3 reads CASSQVSGAGDTQYF. Written as DNA, the CDR3 is TGTGCCAGCAGCCAAGTTAGCGGGGCGGGAGATACGCAGTATTTT.

This clone was observed a single time. This sequence joins TRBV7-9 and TRBJ2-1; D call uncertain. The CDR3 consists of 13 residues. The V gene's germline CDR1 is SEHNR and CDR2 FQNEAQ (reference sequence). The V end lost 5 bases, the J end lost 0 bases, and 5 bases lay between the germline ends. CDR3 protein: CASSPSSYNEQFF. The CDR3 nucleotides read TGTGCCAGCAGCCCTAGCTCCTACAATGAGCAGTTCTTC.

This sequence joins TRBV19 and TRBJ2-7; D gene uncertain. V was cut by 9 bases and J by 5 bases, with 17 bases left in between. This CDR3 has 13 residues. The germline V gene has CDR1 LNHDA and CDR2 SQIVND (reference sequence). The DNA of the CDR3 is TGTGCCAGGAAAGACCCGGAAGGTGACGAGCAGTACTTC. Translating it yields CARKDPEGDEQYF.

The chain combines TRBV6-5 with TRBJ1-5, with no clear D. The V and J ends lost 2 bases and 3 bases respectively, with 5 bases between them. This CDR3 has 13 residues. The V gene's germline CDR1 is MNHEY and CDR2 SVGAGI. The CDR3 sequence: CASSYRSNQPQHF. DNA of the CDR3: TGTGCCAGCAGTTACAGGTCCAATCAGCCCCAGCATTTT.

The V and J genes are TRBV18 and TRBJ2-2; TRBD1 agrees at 8 bases. Germline V gene lookup returns CDR1 KGHSH and CDR2 LQKENI. The junction had 1 base not matched to a gene; V was cut back by 3 bases and J by 4 bases. The CDR3 totals 14 residues. The CDR3 DNA is TGTGCCAGCTCACCGGGACAGGTCACCGGGGAGCTGTTTTTT. It encodes CASSPGQVTGELFF. Full variable domain (missing parts from reference TRBV18 and TRBJ2-2): NAGVMQNPRHLVRRRGQEARLRCSPMKGHSHVYWYRQLPEEGLKFMVYLQKENIIDESGMPKERFSAEFPKEGPSILRIQQVVRGDSAAYFCASSPGQVTGELFFGEGSRLTVL.

The genes are TRBV10-1 and TRBJ1-1, with D possibly matching TRBD1 (6 bases). V was clipped by 0 bases and J by 4 bases, with 9 bases between them. Germline CDR1 is WNHNN and CDR2 is SYGVQD (reference sequence). This CDR3 comprises 14 residues. CDR3 sequence (DNA): TGCGCCAGCAGTGAGTCTGGGGGGGCCACTGAAGCTTTCTTT. Its translation: CASSESGGATEAFF.

J is TRBJ1-2 and V is TRBV7-2, with a tentative D call TRBD1 (6 bases). The CDR3 length is 15 residues. Between the trimmed V and J ends, which lost 5 bases and 1 base, there was a span of 14 bases. CDR1 and CDR2 from the germline V gene are SGHTA and FQGNSA. CDR3 sequence: CASSLLQGSNYGYTF. CDR3 sequence (DNA): TGTGCCAGCAGCCTTTTACAGGGTAGTAACTATGGCTACACCTTC.

This chain's CDR3 is CASRRGNDNEQFF. The CDR3 DNA reads as TGTGCCAGCCGGCGGGGGAATGACAATGAGCAGTTCTTC. The V and J genes are TRBV27 and TRBJ2-1, with 7 nucleotides matching TRBD2. CDR1 is MNHEY and CDR2 is SMNVEV in the germline V gene (reference sequence). The CDR3 runs to 13 residues. J was trimmed by 5 bases and V by 8 bases; bases with no gene match: 6.

The chain is built from TRBV7-2 and TRBJ2-2; D is unclear. The germline gives CDR1 SGHTA, CDR2 FQGNSA. The CDR3 runs to 15 residues. V gave up 2 bases and J gave up 4 bases, with 11 bases separating them. As DNA, the CDR3 is TGTGCCAGCAGCTTACAATTCGCAGGCACCGGGGAGCTGTTTTTT. Translation: CASSLQFAGTGELFF.

The rearrangement uses TRBV7-9 and TRBJ2-7; 8 positions agree with TRBD2. Germline CDR1 and CDR2: SEHNR and FQNEAQ (reference sequence). This CDR3 is 16 amino acids long. V lost 1 base, J lost 0 bases, and 5 bases stayed unmatched. The CDR3 DNA is TGTGCCAGCAGCTTAGGCGGGGGGCCACCCTCCTACGAGCAGTACTTC. The encoded protein is CASSLGGGPPSYEQYF.

The V gene is TRBV2, the J gene TRBJ1-4; 9 positions match TRBD1. The CDR3 extends over 16 amino acids. V lost 6 bases to trimming and J lost 7 bases; unmatched junction nucleotides: 12. The V gene's germline CDR1 is SNHLY and CDR2 FYNNEI. CDR3 in DNA: TGTGCCAGCAGACCCCTACAGGGGGCGGCTTTTGAAAAACTGTTTTTT. As protein: CASRPLQGAAFEKLFF.

The chain carries TRBV28 and TRBJ1-3; D is unresolved. V lost 5 bases to trimming and J lost 0 bases, with 14 bases between them. The CDR3 is made up of 16 amino acids. Germline assignment: CDR1 MDHEN and CDR2 SYDVKM. CDR3 sequence reads: CASSVYMESSGNTIYF. In DNA, the CDR3 is TGTGCCAGCAGTGTATACATGGAGAGCTCTGGAAACACCATATATTTT.

The genes are TRBV18 and TRBJ2-5, with TRBD1 matching over 10 bases. CDR1 is KGHSH, CDR2 LQKENI, per germline. The CDR3 runs 13 residues. The trim removed 5 bases at V and 5 bases at J, leaving 2 bases unmatched. The DNA of the CDR3 is TGTGCCAGCTCAGGACAGGGGGGTGAGACCCAGTACTTC. It specifies CASSGQGGETQYF.

In its sample, this clone was seen once. The chain carries TRBV27 and TRBJ1-1, with D hard to call. Germline CDR1 reads MNHEY; CDR2 reads SMNVEV (reference sequence). Trimming left V 7 bases short and J 2 bases short, with 14 bases between. The CDR3 is made up of 14 amino acids. DNA of the CDR3: TGTGCCAGCACCAAAGGTTATCCTAACACTGAAGCTTTCTTT. It translates to CASTKGYPNTEAFF.

V usage is TRBV5-5 and J usage is TRBJ1-3, with a tentative D call TRBD1 (5 bases). The CDR3 is 16 residues long. Trimming cost V 0 bases and J 1 base, with 11 bases left between them. Germline CDR1 and CDR2: SGHKS and YYEKEE (reference sequence). CDR3 nucleotides: TGTGCCAGCAGCTTGGGGGGACCCAGATCTGGAAACACCATATATTTT. Translation: CASSLGGPRSGNTIYF.

The DNA for the CDR3 is TGTGCCATCAGCCGGGGACAGGGGGCAAACATTCAGTACTTC. Its translation: CAISRGQGANIQYF. This rearrangement joins TRBV10-3 to TRBJ2-4; 12 nucleotides match TRBD1. This CDR3 is 14 amino acids long. The V gene end was trimmed by 6 bases and the J gene end by 6 bases; junction bases not matched to a gene: 3. The V gene's germline CDR1 is ENHRY and CDR2 SYGVKD.

V is TRBV5-1 and J is TRBJ1-6, with D perhaps matching TRBD1 (5 bases). V was trimmed by 4 bases and J by 9 bases, leaving 20 bases between them. The CDR3 loop spans 16 amino acids. Looked up from germline, CDR1 is SGHRS and CDR2 is YFSETQ. The CDR3 DNA follows: TGCGCCAGCAGCCCTTCGGCGGGCAGGGCCGGTTCACCCCTCCACTTT. Amino acids: CASSPSAGRAGSPLHF.

V is TRBV27 and J is TRBJ1-2; the D gene is possibly TRBD1 (5 bases). Germline CDR1 MNHEY, CDR2 SMNVEV (reference sequence). This CDR3 region has 15 residues. The V end lost 5 bases, the J end lost 4 bases, and 17 bases lay between the germline ends. In DNA form, the CDR3 reads TGTGCCAGCAGTACCTCCGCGGGCAGGGCCTATGGCTACACCTTC. It codes for CASSTSAGRAYGYTF.

V and J are TRBV7-6 and TRBJ2-3; 7 bases agree with TRBD2. The length of the CDR3 is 16 residues. After removal of 1 base from V and 2 bases from J, the junction contained 6 bases not matched to a gene. The germline V gene encodes CDR1 SGHVS and CDR2 FNYEAQ. DNA of the CDR3: TGTGCCAGCAGCTTAGGGGCCGGGGGGAACACAGATACGCAGTATTTT. Translating it yields CASSLGAGGNTDTQYF.

V gene TRBV7-2 combines with J gene TRBJ2-1; 7 positions match TRBD2. The junction had 9 bases not matched to a gene; V was cut back by 7 bases and J by 6 bases. The germline V gene has CDR1 SGHTA and CDR2 FQGNSA. The CDR3 length is 14 residues. For the CDR3, the DNA is TGTGCCAGCACCCCCGGGCGGGGGAGCAATGAGCAGTTCTTC. It is translated as CASTPGRGSNEQFF.

The chain is built from TRBV4-3 and TRBJ1-2; 7 bases fit TRBD1. Germline V gene lookup returns CDR1 LGHNA and CDR2 YSLEER. This CDR3 is built from 16 residues. J gave up 0 bases and V 4 bases, and 8 bases lay outside the gene matches. CDR3 protein: CASSPTGTDTNYGYTF. As DNA, the CDR3 is TGCGCCAGCAGCCCAACCGGGACAGATACTAACTATGGCTACACCTTC.

The rearrangement joins TRBV18 to TRBJ1-2; D ambiguous. The V and J ends lost 3 bases and 2 bases respectively, with 13 bases between them. CDR1 and CDR2 (germline): KGHSH, LQKENI. This CDR3 region has 15 residues. In DNA, the CDR3 is TGTGCCAGCTCACCGACATCGCAAAGGAACTATGGCTACACCTTC. It is translated as CASSPTSQRNYGYTF.

The chain uses TRBV6-2 or TRBV6-3 and TRBJ2-7, with 7 bases identical to TRBD1. The CDR3 totals 12 residues. V was clipped by 0 bases and J by 8 bases; unmatched bases: 1. Germline lookup yields CDR1 MNHEY and CDR2 SVGEGT. CDR3 DNA sequence: TGTGCCAGCAGTTACTCGGACAGGAAGCAGTACTTC. Translation gives CASSYSDRKQYF.

V usage is TRBV19 and J usage is TRBJ1-6; D unclear. Germline CDR1 reads LNHDA; CDR2 reads SQIVND (reference sequence). Trimming removed 1 base from V and 0 bases from J, with 10 bases in between. This CDR3 region has 17 residues. As DNA, the CDR3 is TGTGCCAGTAGTATAGTGGCGGGGAGCTCCTATAATTCACCCCTCCACTTT. Translating it yields CASSIVAGSSYNSPLHF.

The chain joins TRBV5-1 to TRBJ2-2; D uncertain. CDR1 and CDR2 from the germline V gene are SGHRS and YFSETQ. CDR3 length equals 16 residues. V dropped 0 bases and J dropped 1 base, with 10 bases sitting between them. The CDR3 coding sequence is TGCGCCAGCAGCTTGGTACTCCTAGAGAACACCGGGGAGCTGTTTTTT. Residues: CASSLVLLENTGELFF.

The genes are TRBV4-3 and TRBJ1-5; D call uncertain. The V end was cut by 0 bases, the J end by 3 bases, with 15 bases between. The germline gives CDR1 LGHNA, CDR2 YSLEER. The CDR3 extends over 17 amino acids. This CDR3 reads CASSQDLRGQYNQPQHF. The DNA for the CDR3 is TGCGCCAGCAGCCAAGATCTGCGTGGGCAGTACAATCAGCCCCAGCATTTT.